This entry is about one TCR beta chain. Its antigen is unidentified. These data originate in a study of shared clonotypes between healthy human individuals. This CDR3 has 14 residues. The germline V gene has CDR1 KGHSH and CDR2 LQKENI. V was cut by 0 bases and J by 7 bases, with 10 bases left in between. Repertoires were generated with immunoSEQ multiplex PCR, while TCRdb's copy carries only in-frame clones and drops some. The sample records a few million clones, 95% being singletons. Study-wide results and caveats: Clonotype sharing among donors was expected to depend on sequencing depth. Exclusively blood specimens were collected; tissue repertoires likely differ. Larger richness was generally estimated for naive than memory subsets.

This TCR came from a man between 18 and 29 years old in good health. The sample was naive CD4+ T cells sorted from blood. Noted subset: CD45RA+ positively selected. The chain links TRBV18 to TRBJ2-1; D may be TRBD1 (5 bases). CDR3 DNA: TGTGCCAGCTCACCACCCCCGACAGCAAATGAGCAGTTCTTC. It is translated as CASSPPPTANEQFF. The full variable domain, its missing parts supplied by reference TRBV18 and TRBJ2-1, is NAGVMQNPRHLVRRRGQEARLRCSPMKGHSHVYWYRQLPEEGLKFMVYLQKENIIDESGMPKERFSAEFPKEGPSILRIQQVVRGDSAAYFCASSPPPTANEQFFGPGTRLTVL.